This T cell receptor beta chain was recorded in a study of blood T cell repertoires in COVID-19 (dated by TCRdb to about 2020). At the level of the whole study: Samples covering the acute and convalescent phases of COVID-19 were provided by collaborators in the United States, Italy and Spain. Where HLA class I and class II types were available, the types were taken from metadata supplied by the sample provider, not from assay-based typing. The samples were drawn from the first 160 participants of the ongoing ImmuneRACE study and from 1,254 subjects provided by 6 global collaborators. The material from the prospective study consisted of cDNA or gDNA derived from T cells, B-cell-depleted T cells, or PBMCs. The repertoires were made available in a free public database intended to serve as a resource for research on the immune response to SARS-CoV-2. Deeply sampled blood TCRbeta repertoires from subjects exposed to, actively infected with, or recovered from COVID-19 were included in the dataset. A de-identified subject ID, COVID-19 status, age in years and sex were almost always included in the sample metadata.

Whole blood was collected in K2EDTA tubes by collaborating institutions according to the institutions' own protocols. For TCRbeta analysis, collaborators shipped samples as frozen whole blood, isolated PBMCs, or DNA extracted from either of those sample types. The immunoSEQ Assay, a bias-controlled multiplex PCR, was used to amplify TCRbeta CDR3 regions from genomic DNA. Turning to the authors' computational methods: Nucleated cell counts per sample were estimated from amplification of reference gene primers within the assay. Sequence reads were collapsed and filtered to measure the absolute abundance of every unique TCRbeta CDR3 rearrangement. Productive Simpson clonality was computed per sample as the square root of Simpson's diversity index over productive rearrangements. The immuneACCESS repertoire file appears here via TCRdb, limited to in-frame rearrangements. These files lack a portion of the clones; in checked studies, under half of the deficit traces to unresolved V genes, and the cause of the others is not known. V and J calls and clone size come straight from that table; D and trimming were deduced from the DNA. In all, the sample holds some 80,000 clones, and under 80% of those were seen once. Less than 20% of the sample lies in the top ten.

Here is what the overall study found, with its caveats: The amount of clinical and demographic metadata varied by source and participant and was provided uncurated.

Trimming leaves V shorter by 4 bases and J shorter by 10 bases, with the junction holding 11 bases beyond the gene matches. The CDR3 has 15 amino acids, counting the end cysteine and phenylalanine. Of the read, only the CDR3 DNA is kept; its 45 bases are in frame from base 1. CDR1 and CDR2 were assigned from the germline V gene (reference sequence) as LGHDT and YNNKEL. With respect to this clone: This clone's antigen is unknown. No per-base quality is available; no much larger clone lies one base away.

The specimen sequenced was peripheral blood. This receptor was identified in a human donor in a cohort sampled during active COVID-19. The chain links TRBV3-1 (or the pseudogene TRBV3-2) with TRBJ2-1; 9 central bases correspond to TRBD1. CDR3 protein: CASSPGTGPLGEQFF. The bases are TGTGCCAGCAGCCCCGGGACAGGGCCTTTGGGGGAGCAGTTCTTC.